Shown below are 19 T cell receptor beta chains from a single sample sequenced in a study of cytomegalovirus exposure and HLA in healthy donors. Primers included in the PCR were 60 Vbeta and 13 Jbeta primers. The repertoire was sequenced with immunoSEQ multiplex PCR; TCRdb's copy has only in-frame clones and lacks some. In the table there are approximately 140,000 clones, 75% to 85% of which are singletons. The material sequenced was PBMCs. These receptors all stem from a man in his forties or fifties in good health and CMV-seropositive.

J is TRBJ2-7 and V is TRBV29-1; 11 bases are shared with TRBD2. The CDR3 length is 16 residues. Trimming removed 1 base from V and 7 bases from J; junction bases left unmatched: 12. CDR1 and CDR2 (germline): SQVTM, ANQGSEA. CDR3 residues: CSVEVVPSGRTDEQYF. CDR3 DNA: TGCAGCGTTGAAGTGGTGCCTAGCGGGAGGACTGATGAGCAGTACTTC.

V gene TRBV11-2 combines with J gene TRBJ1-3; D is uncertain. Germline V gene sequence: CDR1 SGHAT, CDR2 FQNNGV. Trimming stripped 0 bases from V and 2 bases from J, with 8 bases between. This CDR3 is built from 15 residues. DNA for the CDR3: TGTGCCAGCAGCTTAGAGGCCATTGCTGGAAACACCATATATTTT. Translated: CASSLEAIAGNTIYF. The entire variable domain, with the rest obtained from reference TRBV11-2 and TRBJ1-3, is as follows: EAGVAQSPRYKIIEKRQSVAFWCNPISGHATLYWYQQILGQGPKLLIQFQNNGVVDDSQLPKDRFSAERLKGVDSTLKIQPAKLEDSAVYLCASSLEAIAGNTIYFGEGSWLTVV.

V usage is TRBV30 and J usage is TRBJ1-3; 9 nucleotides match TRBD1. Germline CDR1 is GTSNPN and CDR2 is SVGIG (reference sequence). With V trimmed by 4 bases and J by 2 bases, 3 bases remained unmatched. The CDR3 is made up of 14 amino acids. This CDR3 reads CAWNRGQAGNTIYF. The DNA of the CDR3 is TGTGCCTGGAACAGGGGGCAGGCTGGAAACACCATATATTTT.

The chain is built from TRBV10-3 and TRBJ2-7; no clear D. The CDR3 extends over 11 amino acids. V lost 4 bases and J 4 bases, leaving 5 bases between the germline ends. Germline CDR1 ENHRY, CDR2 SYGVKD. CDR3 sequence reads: CAISGSYEQYF. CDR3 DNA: TGTGCCATCAGTGGTAGTTACGAGCAGTACTTC.

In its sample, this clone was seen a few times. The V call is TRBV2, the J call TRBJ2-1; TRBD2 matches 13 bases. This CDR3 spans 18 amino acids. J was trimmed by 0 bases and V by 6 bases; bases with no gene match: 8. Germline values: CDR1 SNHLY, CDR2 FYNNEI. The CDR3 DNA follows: TGTGCCAGCAGGGCGACTAGCGGGAGGCCGAGCTCCTACAATGAGCAGTTCTTC. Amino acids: CASRATSGRPSSYNEQFF.

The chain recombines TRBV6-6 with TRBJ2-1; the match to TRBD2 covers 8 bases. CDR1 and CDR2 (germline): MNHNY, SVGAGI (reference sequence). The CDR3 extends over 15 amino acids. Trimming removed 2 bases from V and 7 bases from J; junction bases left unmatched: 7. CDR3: CASSYLPSGYNEQFF. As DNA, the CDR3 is TGTGCCAGCAGTTACCTACCTAGCGGGTATAATGAGCAGTTCTTC.

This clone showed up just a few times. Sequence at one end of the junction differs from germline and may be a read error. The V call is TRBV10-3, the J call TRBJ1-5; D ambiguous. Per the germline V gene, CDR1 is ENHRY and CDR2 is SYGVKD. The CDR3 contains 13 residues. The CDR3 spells CASSYSVDQPQHF. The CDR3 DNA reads TGTGCCAGCAGTTACTCTGTGGATCAGCCCCAGCATTTT.

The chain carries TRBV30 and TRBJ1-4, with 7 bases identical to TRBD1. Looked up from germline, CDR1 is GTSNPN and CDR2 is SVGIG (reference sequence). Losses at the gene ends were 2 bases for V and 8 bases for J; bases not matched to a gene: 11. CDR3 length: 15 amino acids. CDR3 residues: CAWSLSTGFREKLFF. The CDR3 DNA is TGTGCCTGGAGTCTCTCGACAGGGTTCAGGGAAAAACTGTTTTTT.

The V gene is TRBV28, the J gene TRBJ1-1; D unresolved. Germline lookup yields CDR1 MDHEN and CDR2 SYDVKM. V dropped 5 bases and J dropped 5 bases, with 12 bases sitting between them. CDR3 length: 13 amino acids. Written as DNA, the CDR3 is TGTGCCAGCAGTCCATACCCCGAGACTGAAGCTTTCTTT. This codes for CASSPYPETEAFF.

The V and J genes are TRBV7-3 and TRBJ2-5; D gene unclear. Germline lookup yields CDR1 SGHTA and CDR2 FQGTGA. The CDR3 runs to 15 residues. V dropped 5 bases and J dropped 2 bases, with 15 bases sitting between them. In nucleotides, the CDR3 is TGTGCCAGCAGCCAATCCGGTCGGGTACAAGAGACCCAGTACTTC. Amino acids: CASSQSGRVQETQYF.

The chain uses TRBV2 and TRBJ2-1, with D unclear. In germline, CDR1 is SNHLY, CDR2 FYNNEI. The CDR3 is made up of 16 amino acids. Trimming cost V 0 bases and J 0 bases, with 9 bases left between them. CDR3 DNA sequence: TGTGCCAGCAGTGAAGCTTCAGGATTCTCCTACAATGAGCAGTTCTTC. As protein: CASSEASGFSYNEQFF.

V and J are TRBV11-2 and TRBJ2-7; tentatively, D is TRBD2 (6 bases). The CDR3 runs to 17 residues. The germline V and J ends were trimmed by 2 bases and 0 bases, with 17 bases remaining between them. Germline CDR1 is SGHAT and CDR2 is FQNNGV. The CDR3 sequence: CASSLTFDERVSYEQYF. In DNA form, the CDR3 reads TGTGCCAGCAGCTTAACTTTTGATGAGCGGGTCTCCTACGAGCAGTACTTC. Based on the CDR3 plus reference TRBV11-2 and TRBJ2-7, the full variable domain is EAGVAQSPRYKIIEKRQSVAFWCNPISGHATLYWYQQILGQGPKLLIQFQNNGVVDDSQLPKDRFSAERLKGVDSTLKIQPAKLEDSAVYLCASSLTFDERVSYEQYFGPGTRLTVT.

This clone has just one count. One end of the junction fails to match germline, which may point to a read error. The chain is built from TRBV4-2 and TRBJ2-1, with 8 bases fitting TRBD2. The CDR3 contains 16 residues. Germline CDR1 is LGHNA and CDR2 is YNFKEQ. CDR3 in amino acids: CASTQGLAGTYNEQFF. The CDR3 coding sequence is TGTGCCAGCACCCAAGGTTTAGCGGGAACCTACAATGAGCAGTTCTTC.

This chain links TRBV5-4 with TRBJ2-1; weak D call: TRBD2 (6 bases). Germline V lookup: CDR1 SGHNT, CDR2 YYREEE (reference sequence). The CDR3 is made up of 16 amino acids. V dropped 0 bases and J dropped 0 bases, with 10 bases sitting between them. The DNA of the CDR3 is TGTGCCAGCAGCTTGGGGGGAGGTGGCTCCTACAATGAGCAGTTCTTC. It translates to CASSLGGGGSYNEQFF.

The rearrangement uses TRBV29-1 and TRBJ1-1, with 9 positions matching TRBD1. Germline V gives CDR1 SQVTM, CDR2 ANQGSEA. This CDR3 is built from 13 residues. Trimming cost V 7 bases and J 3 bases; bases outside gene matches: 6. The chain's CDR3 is CSARGQGHTEAFF. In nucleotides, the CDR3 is TGCAGCGCCAGGGGACAGGGCCACACTGAAGCTTTCTTT.

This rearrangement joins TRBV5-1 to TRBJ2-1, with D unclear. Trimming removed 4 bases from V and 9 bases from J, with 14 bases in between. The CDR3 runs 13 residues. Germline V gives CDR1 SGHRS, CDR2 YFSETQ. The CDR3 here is CASSPGLSGEQFF. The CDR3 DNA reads TGCGCCAGCAGCCCTGGCCTCTCAGGTGAGCAGTTCTTC.

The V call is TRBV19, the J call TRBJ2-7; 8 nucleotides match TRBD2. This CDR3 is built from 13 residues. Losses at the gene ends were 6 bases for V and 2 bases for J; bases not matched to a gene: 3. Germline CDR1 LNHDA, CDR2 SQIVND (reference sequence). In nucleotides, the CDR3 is TGTGCCAGTAGCGGGGGGGAGACCTACGAGCAGTACTTC. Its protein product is CASSGGETYEQYF.

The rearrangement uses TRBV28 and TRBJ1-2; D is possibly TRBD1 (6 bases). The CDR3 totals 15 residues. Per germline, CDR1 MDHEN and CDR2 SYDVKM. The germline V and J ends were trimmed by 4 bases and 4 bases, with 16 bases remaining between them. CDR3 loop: CASSSADSSLYGYTF. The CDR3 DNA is TGTGCCAGCAGTTCCGCGGACAGTTCCCTCTATGGCTACACCTTC.

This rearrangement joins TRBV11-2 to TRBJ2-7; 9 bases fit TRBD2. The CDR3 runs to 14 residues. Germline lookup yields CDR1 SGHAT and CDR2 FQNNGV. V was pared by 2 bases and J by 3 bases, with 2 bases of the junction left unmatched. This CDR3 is CASSLLAGLYEQYF. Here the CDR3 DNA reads TGTGCCAGCAGCTTACTAGCGGGACTCTACGAGCAGTACTTC. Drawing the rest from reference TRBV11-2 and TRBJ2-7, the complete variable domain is EAGVAQSPRYKIIEKRQSVAFWCNPISGHATLYWYQQILGQGPKLLIQFQNNGVVDDSQLPKDRFSAERLKGVDSTLKIQPAKLEDSAVYLCASSLLAGLYEQYFGPGTRLTVT.